One sample yielded the 20 T cell receptor beta chains listed below, sequenced in a study of breast tumors, draining lymph nodes, adjacent tissues (dated by TCRdb to the mid-2010s). The axillary draining lymph nodes of breast cancer patients were the source of the lymph node samples. Libraries were constructed by multiplex PCR. Reads for this sample came from an Illumina HiSeq 2000. TCRdb trimmed the raw reads at Q25, called clones with MiXCR and kept productive beta chains. CDR3 protein sequences are deduplicated, and each keeps its most common genes and DNA. For this sample the table gives around 150,000 distinct CDR3 sequences, of which about a fifth were detected only once. In total, the top ten clones hold around 2.6% of the sample. The sample comprised axillary lymph node tissue. These receptors all come from a female donor with breast cancer. Some clones in this sample may be carry-over from other donors' samples.

The sample holds many counts of this clonotype. This chain uses TRBV20-1 with TRBJ1-4, with D maybe TRBD1 (5 bases). Trimming took 3 bases from V and 7 from J, leaving 18 bases between them. The CDR3 is 15 residues long. CDR1 is DFQATT and CDR2 is SNEGSKA in the germline V gene (reference sequence). Written as DNA, the CDR3 is TGCAGTGCTAGGTCTGGATTGCAAAGGGGTGAAAAACTGTTTTTT. The encoded protein is CSARSGLQRGEKLFF.

This clonotype came up many times. The CDR3 nucleotides read TGCGCCAGCAGCTCTTTGACAGATACCGGGGAGCTGTTTTTT. It yields the protein CASSSLTDTGELFF. V is TRBV5-1 and J is TRBJ2-2, with D possibly TRBD1 on 5 matching bases. CDR3 length: 14 amino acids. V was shortened by 3 bases and J by 5 bases, with 11 bases between the two germline ends. Germline CDR1 reads SGHRS; CDR2 reads YFSETQ.

The table lists this clonotype with many counts. The J gene is TRBJ2-7, the V gene TRBV28; a weak D match, TRBD1 (8 bases). Germline V gene lookup returns CDR1 MDHEN and CDR2 SYDVKM. This CDR3 is 14 amino acids long. V was clipped by 8 bases and J by 5 bases, with 19 bases between them. The CDR3 region has the DNA TGTGCCAGCCGACGGGAGGACAGGGACCACGAGCAGTACTTC. Residues: CASRREDRDHEQYF.

Remarks on this clonotype: Since no conserved phenylalanine or tryptophan closes the CDR3, a read error is the likely cause. V usage is TRBV20-1 and J usage is TRBJ1-4; tentative D call: TRBD1 (6 bases). The CDR3 has 14 residues. Per germline, CDR1 DFQATT and CDR2 SNEGSKA (reference sequence). V gave up 1 base and J gave up 4 bases, with 10 bases separating them. The CDR3 DNA sequence: TGCAGTGCTAGAGGGGGGCTCGGTAATGAAAAACTGTTTCTT. It specifies CSARGGLGNEKLFL.

The sample holds many counts of this clonotype. The genes are TRBV11-3 and TRBJ2-7, with a possible D match to TRBD1 (5 bases). The CDR3 length is 14 residues. The V gene's germline CDR1 is SGHNT and CDR2 YENEEA. V was pared by 5 bases and J by 0 bases, with 11 bases between. CDR3 in DNA: TGTGCCAGCAGCCCCCGACAGAGCTCCTACGAGCAGTACTTC. Its protein product is CASSPRQSSYEQYF.

DNA for the CDR3: TGTGCCACCAGCGGCACTCAGGGACAGGGGGCGGTCAATCAGCCCCAGCATTTT. Its protein is CATSGTQGQGAVNQPQHF. The V gene is TRBV15, the J gene TRBJ1-5; 12 nucleotides line up with TRBD1. Per the germline V gene, CDR1 is LNHNV and CDR2 is YYDKDF (reference sequence). The CDR3 runs to 18 residues. J lost 3 bases, V lost 5 bases, and 11 bases had no gene match.

The table lists this clonotype with many counts. V is TRBV7-9 and J is TRBJ2-1, with 13 nucleotides matching TRBD2. The CDR3 has 16 amino acids. CDR1 and CDR2 from the germline V gene are SEHNR and FQNEAQ (reference sequence). The ends lost 2 bases at V and 7 bases at J; junction bases unmatched: 5. The CDR3 is CASSLTGLAGVNEQFF. As DNA, the CDR3 is TGTGCCAGCAGCTTAACCGGACTAGCGGGAGTTAATGAGCAGTTCTTC.

Ten or more counts support this clonotype. The chain carries TRBV5-5 and TRBJ2-1, with D possibly called TRBD1 or TRBD2 (5 bases each). The CDR3 runs 13 residues. Germline-derived CDR1 and CDR2 are SGHKS and YYEKEE (reference sequence). V lost 7 bases and J 6 bases, leaving 14 bases between the germline ends. The CDR3: CASLRDDFNEQFF. The CDR3 nucleotides read TGTGCCAGCCTCCGGGACGACTTCAATGAGCAGTTCTTC.

This clonotype appeared a few times. A read error may produce the germline difference seen at one junction end. This chain joins TRBV5-6 and TRBJ1-3; D is possibly TRBD1 (5 bases). CDR3 length equals 17 residues. Germline values: CDR1 SGHDT, CDR2 YYEEEE. The chain's CDR3 is CASSLVAMGGAGNTIYF. The DNA for the CDR3 is TGTGCCAGCAGCTTGGTGGCCATGGGGGGTGCTGGGAACACCATATATTTT.

This clonotype was counted many times. V usage is TRBV7-8 and J usage is TRBJ2-7; D remains unclear. From germline, CDR1 is SGHVS and CDR2 FQNEAQ. CDR3 size: 12 residues. V lost 5 bases, J lost 6 bases, and 11 bases lay in between. CDR3 in DNA: TGTGCCAGCAGCCCCCAATTGGGCGAGCAGTACTTC. Protein product: CASSPQLGEQYF.

This clonotype was counted between two and nine times. Possible read error: a much larger clone is one base away. This chain joins TRBV20-1 and TRBJ2-3; the match to TRBD1 covers 9 bases. From germline, CDR1 is DFQATT and CDR2 SNEGSKA (reference sequence). This CDR3 has 14 amino acids. Losses at the gene ends were 6 bases for V and 4 bases for J; bases not matched to a gene: 8. The CDR3 loop reads CSANWTGAPDTQYF. DNA of the CDR3: TGCAGTGCCAACTGGACAGGGGCCCCAGATACGCAGTATTTT.

This clonotype was seen repeatedly, ten times or more. This chain uses TRBV15 with TRBJ1-5; D possibly corresponds to TRBD1 (5 bases). The CDR3 extends over 17 amino acids. Trimming took 1 base from V and 4 from J, leaving 17 bases between them. CDR1 is LNHNV, CDR2 YYDKDF, per germline (reference sequence). The CDR3 reads CATSRGQGRGFNQPQHF. The CDR3 DNA follows: TGTGCCACCAGCAGAGGTCAGGGAAGGGGCTTTAATCAGCCCCAGCATTTT.

This clonotype has just one count. A much larger clone differs from this one at a single base, so this may be a read error. This chain joins TRBV11-2 and TRBJ2-7; 9 bases are a match to TRBD2. The CDR3 is made up of 15 amino acids. Germline V gives CDR1 SGHAT, CDR2 FQNNGV. CDR3 in amino acids: CACSLESSGIYEQYF. Here the CDR3 DNA reads TGTGCCTGCAGCTTAGAGTCTAGCGGGATCTACGAGCAGTACTTC.

This clonotype was seen repeatedly, ten times or more. The chain is built from TRBV19 and TRBJ2-7, with TRBD2 identical over 9 bases. This CDR3 has 14 amino acids. Trimming at V came to 5 bases and at J to 0 bases, leaving 2 bases not matched to a gene. Germline values: CDR1 LNHDA, CDR2 SQIVND (reference sequence). This CDR3 reads CASSPSGDSYEQYF. The CDR3 nucleotides are TGTGCCAGTAGTCCTAGCGGGGACTCCTACGAGCAGTACTTC.

This clonotype has a count of ten or more. Germline is not matched at one junction end, which may reflect a read error. This chain uses TRBV12-3 or TRBV12-4 with TRBJ2-3; D uncertain. The CDR3 has 14 residues. The CDR3 sequence: CASGNRDTTYTQYF. The CDR3 DNA is TGTGCCAGCGGCAACAGAGACACCACATATACGCAGTATTTT.

This rearrangement joins TRBV24-1 to TRBJ2-1, with 13 positions matching TRBD2. The CDR3 runs 18 residues. J was trimmed by 0 bases and V by 9 bases; bases with no gene match: 10. Germline CDR1 and CDR2: KGHDR and SFDVKD. CDR3 protein: CATSPGLAGQNSYNEQFF. In DNA, the CDR3 is TGTGCCACCTCACCGGGACTAGCGGGACAGAACTCCTACAATGAGCAGTTCTTC.

This clonotype was seen more than once but under ten times. J is TRBJ1-2 and V is TRBV28, with D hard to call. The CDR3 runs to 15 residues. V was cut by 1 base and J by 8 bases, with 17 bases left in between. The germline CDR1 and CDR2 sequences are MDHEN and SYDVKM. The chain's CDR3 is CASSLSPRTVRGYTF. The CDR3 DNA reads as TGTGCCAGCAGTTTATCCCCCCGGACGGTGCGGGGCTACACCTTC.

This clonotype was observed a few times. The genes are TRBV9 and TRBJ2-2, with 10 bases aligning to TRBD2. There are 18 residues in the CDR3. The V and J ends lost 0 bases and 4 bases, in that order; junction bases with no gene match: 9. Germline values: CDR1 SGDLS, CDR2 YYNGEE. The CDR3 bases are TGTGCCAGCAGCGTAGCTCCGCTAGCGGGAGTAGGCACCGGGGAGCTGTTTTTT. Amino acids: CASSVAPLAGVGTGELFF.

This clonotype was detected many times. The V call is TRBV28, the J call TRBJ2-5, with D unresolved. CDR1 and CDR2 (germline): MDHEN, SYDVKM. Deletions cut 8 bases from V and 6 bases from J, with 10 bases between. The CDR3 is made up of 11 amino acids. The CDR3 DNA reads TGTGCCAGCGGTCGTGTACAGACCCAGTACTTC. This gives the protein CASGRVQTQYF.

This clonotype showed up just a few times. The chain joins TRBV6-1 to TRBJ2-2; TRBD1 aligns across 8 bases. CDR3 length: 15 residues. Germline V gives CDR1 MNHNS, CDR2 SASEGT. V was pared by 6 bases and J by 1 base, with 4 bases of the junction left unmatched. The CDR3 reads CASRRDRRNTGELFF. The CDR3 DNA reads as TGTGCCAGCAGGAGGGACAGGAGGAACACCGGGGAGCTGTTTTTT.